This is a list of T cell receptor beta chains from one sample in a study of blood T cell repertoires in COVID-19. The repertoire was sequenced with immunoSEQ multiplex PCR; TCRdb's copy has only in-frame clones and lacks some. This sample yields more than 150,000 clones, of which roughly 81% are seen a single time; roughly 12% belongs to the top ten. The material sequenced was peripheral blood. Every receptor here comes from an elderly woman with COVID-19, enrolled during active disease. Each CDR3 is given with its conserved first and last residue. The D gene is left open where the match is weak. Size is omitted from some rows. Given values are once, few, many or a class for expanded clones.

>NA|TRBV24-1|NA|TRBJ1-2
TGTGCCACCAGTGATTTTAACAGGGACTATGGCTACACCTTC
CATSDFNRDYGYTF
>once|TRBV7-3|NA|TRBJ1-1
TGTGCCAGCAGACTAGGTACGAACACTGAAGCTTTCTTT
CASRLGTNTEAFF
>NA|TRBV9|TRBD1|TRBJ1-3
TGTGCCAGCAGCGTAGGGGTCCGGGGACAGGGTACCGGAAACACCATATATTTT
CASSVGVRGQGTGNTIYF
>few|TRBV28|TRBD2|TRBJ2-3
TGTGCCAGCAGTTTATTCGTAGCGGGAGGCAGCACAGATACGCAGTATTTT
CASSLFVAGGSTDTQYF
>NA|TRBV7-2|NA|TRBJ1-2
TGTGCCAGCAGCTTAGTCCCCTCTGCTAACTATGGCTACACCTTC
CASSLVPSANYGYTF
>NA|TRBV29-1|TRBD1|TRBJ2-1
TGCAGCGTTGACGACGACAGGGTAGGGTACAATGAGCAGTTCTTC
CSVDDDRVGYNEQFF
>few|TRBV5-4|NA|TRBJ1-5
TGTGCCAGCAGCTTGGACGGTGGCAATCAGCCCCAGCATTTT
CASSLDGGNQPQHF
>NA|TRBV19|NA|TRBJ1-5
TGTGCCAGTAGTATATTTCTAGATCAGCCCCAGCATTTT
CASSIFLDQPQHF
>NA|TRBV6-2/TRBV6-3|TRBD2|TRBJ2-7
TGTGCCAGCAGTCAAAGGAGACTAGCGGGGTACGAGCAGTACTTC
CASSQRRLAGYEQYF
>NA|TRBV6-5|TRBD1|TRBJ1-2
TGTGCCAGCAGTAAACCGGGACAGAGATACTATGGCTACACCTTC
CASSKPGQRYYGYTF
>once|TRBV10-3|TRBD1|TRBJ2-7
TGTGCCATCAGCCCGTTGGGACAGGTGGGCTCCTACGAGCAGTACTTC
CAISPLGQVGSYEQYF
>NA|TRBV7-2|NA|TRBJ1-5
TGTGCCAGCAGCTTAGTACGGGGTTCGTACAATCAGCCCCAGCATTTT
CASSLVRGSYNQPQHF
>NA|TRBV5-6|TRBD1|TRBJ2-1
TGTGCCAGCAGCTTGTGGACAGGGGTGTACAATGAGCAGTTCTTC
CASSLWTGVYNEQFF
>NA|TRBV7-9|NA|TRBJ2-2
TGTGCCAGCAGCGGGATGACAGGAATCAACACCGGGGAGCTGTTTTTT
CASSGMTGINTGELFF
>many|TRBV3-1/TRBV3-2|TRBD1|TRBJ1-2
TGTGCCACCTTGGACAGGGCCGCTAACTATGGCTACACCTTC
CATLDRAANYGYTF
>NA|TRBV7-2|TRBD2|TRBJ2-5
TGTGCCAGCAGCTCACGACTAGCGGGGGGGCTCGAGACCCAGTACTTC
CASSSRLAGGLETQYF
>NA|TRBV24-1|NA|TRBJ2-7
TGTGCCACCAGTGATTCAGACAGGCGACCCTACGAGCAGTACTTC
CATSDSDRRPYEQYF
>many|TRBV11-2|NA|TRBJ1-2
TGTGCCAGCAGATACCTGTCGAGAGAGGGCTATGGCTACACCTTC
CASRYLSREGYGYTF
>NA|TRBV6-6|TRBD1|TRBJ1-4
TGTGCCAGCAGGGGACAGGGGGTTGCATCTAATGAAAAACTGTTTTTT
CASRGQGVASNEKLFF
>NA|TRBV9|TRBD1|TRBJ1-2
TGTGCCAGCAGCGGACAGGGGCCGAGCGGCACGAACTATGGCTACACCTTC
CASSGQGPSGTNYGYTF
>NA|TRBV5-1|NA|TRBJ1-3
TGCGCCAGCAGCCTGGCAGGGACTGGAAACACCATATATTTT
CASSLAGTGNTIYF
>NA|TRBV6-5|NA|TRBJ2-2
TGTGCCAGCACCGCGACCGCAGGGAACACCGGGGAGCTGTTTTTT
CASTATAGNTGELFF
>NA|TRBV5-4|TRBD1|TRBJ1-2
TGTGCCAGCAGCGCAAGACAGGGGGCTTATGGCTACACCTTC
CASSARQGAYGYTF
>NA|TRBV4-2|TRBD1|TRBJ1-1
TGTGCCAGCAGCCAGTCAGGGGGCACTGAAGCTTTCTTT
CASSQSGGTEAFF
>NA|TRBV15|TRBD2|TRBJ2-3
TGTGCCACCAGCAGAGATCTAGCGGGAGTTGGGGATACGCAGTATTTT
CATSRDLAGVGDTQYF
>once|TRBV7-2|NA|TRBJ2-5
TGTGCCAGCAGTTCCCCCGGGAGAGAGACCCAGTACTTC
CASSSPGRETQYF
>NA|TRBV5-1|NA|TRBJ2-6
TGCGCCAGCAGCCGCGCCGGGGGGGCCAACGTCCTGACTTTC
CASSRAGGANVLTF
>NA|TRBV28|TRBD1|TRBJ2-7
TGTGCCAGCTCAAACTCCGGGACAGGGAGTAACGAGCAGTACTTC
CASSNSGTGSNEQYF
>NA|TRBV28|TRBD1|TRBJ1-2
TGTGCCAGCAGTTTATGGACAGGGAACTATGGCTACACCTTC
CASSLWTGNYGYTF
>NA|TRBV6-1|TRBD2|TRBJ2-1
TGTGCCAGCAGTGAAGTTAGGACTAGCGCCCTCTACAATGAGCAGTTCTTC
CASSEVRTSALYNEQFF
>NA|TRBV28|NA|TRBJ2-5
TGTGCCAGCAGCTTCGGAGGGACCCAGTACTTC
CASSFGGTQYF
>NA|TRBV9|NA|TRBJ1-1
TGTGCCAGCCGCCGGGGGGGCGAAAACACTGAAGCTTTCTTT
CASRRGGENTEAFF
>NA|TRBV28|NA|TRBJ2-7
TGTGCCAGCAGTCTCACATCCTACGAGCAGTACTTC
CASSLTSYEQYF
>NA|TRBV4-1|TRBD2|TRBJ2-3
TGCGCCAGCAGCCTCGCAGCGGGAGGATTCACAGATACGCAGTATTTT
CASSLAAGGFTDTQYF
>NA|TRBV27|TRBD2|TRBJ2-7
TGTGCCAGCAGTTTACTACAACCCAGGGCTAGCGGGAGGGGTTACGAGCAGTACTTC
CASSLLQPRASGRGYEQYF
>NA|TRBV6-5|TRBD1|TRBJ1-2
TGTGCCAGCAGTTACTCAGGGGGCGATGGCTACACCTTC
CASSYSGGDGYTF
>NA|TRBV5-5|NA|TRBJ2-7
TGTGCCAGCAGCTTGGGGGAGATCTACGAGCAGTACTTC
CASSLGEIYEQYF
>once|TRBV7-2|NA|TRBJ1-2
TGTGCCAGCAGCCCAGTAGGCGGCGGCTACACCTTC
CASSPVGGGYTF
>NA|TRBV6-1|NA|TRBJ1-5
TGTGCCAGCAGAGAAGGGTGGGGGGAGGATCAGCCCCAGCATTTT
CASREGWGEDQPQHF
>NA|TRBV4-2|NA|TRBJ1-2
TGTGCCAGCAGCCAAGAGAGAAGGGGGAAAGGCTACACCTTC
CASSQERRGKGYTF
>NA|TRBV7-2|NA|TRBJ1-5
TGTGCCAGCAGCGGGGGCAGGTCAGATGGCAATCAGCCCCAGCATTTT
CASSGGRSDGNQPQHF
>NA|TRBV19|TRBD1|TRBJ1-5
TGTGCCAGCTCAGGACAGGGCCTCAGGCCCCAGCATTTT
CASSGQGLRPQHF
>NA|TRBV4-1|TRBD1|TRBJ2-5
TGCGCCAGCAGCCAGAGACAGGGTTGGGAGACCCAGTACTTC
CASSQRQGWETQYF
>NA|TRBV19|NA|TRBJ2-1
TGTGCCAGTAGTATGGGGGAAGGGGGTGAGCAGTTCTTC
CASSMGEGGEQFF
>NA|TRBV3-1/TRBV3-2|NA|TRBJ1-2
TGTGCCAGCAGCCCGAGGACAAATCCGGGGGGGAACTATGGCTACACCTTC
CASSPRTNPGGNYGYTF
>NA|TRBV6-5|NA|TRBJ1-5
TGTGCCAGCACGAGGGAACTAACGGGGCAGCCCCAGCATTTT
CASTRELTGQPQHF
>NA|TRBV29-1|NA|TRBJ1-2
TGCAGCGTTGAAGGAGCGGGGGCTGGTTATGGCTACACCTTC
CSVEGAGAGYGYTF
>NA|TRBV2|TRBD2|TRBJ2-3
TGTGCCAGCACCCTAGCGGCTAGCACAGATACGCAGTATTTT
CASTLAASTDTQYF
>NA|TRBV6-4|NA|TRBJ1-2
TGTGCCAGCAGTGTTCCCATACAGGGCACAGACACCTTC
CASSVPIQGTDTF
>few|TRBV19|TRBD1|TRBJ1-5
TGTGCCAGCAAGGGACAGGGGAGCAATCAGCCCCAGCATTTT
CASKGQGSNQPQHF
>NA|TRBV10-3|NA|TRBJ1-2
TGTGCCATCAGTTCCGCGGGAGGATCTGGCTACACCTTC
CAISSAGGSGYTF
>NA|TRBV21-1|NA|TRBJ1-1
TGTGCCAGCAGCAAACCGCCGGGGTTCTCAATTGACACTGAAGCTTTCTTT
CASSKPPGFSIDTEAFF
>NA|TRBV11-2|NA|TRBJ2-3
TGTGCCAGCAGCCTAAGGACAGCCAAAGATACGCAGTATTTT
CASSLRTAKDTQYF